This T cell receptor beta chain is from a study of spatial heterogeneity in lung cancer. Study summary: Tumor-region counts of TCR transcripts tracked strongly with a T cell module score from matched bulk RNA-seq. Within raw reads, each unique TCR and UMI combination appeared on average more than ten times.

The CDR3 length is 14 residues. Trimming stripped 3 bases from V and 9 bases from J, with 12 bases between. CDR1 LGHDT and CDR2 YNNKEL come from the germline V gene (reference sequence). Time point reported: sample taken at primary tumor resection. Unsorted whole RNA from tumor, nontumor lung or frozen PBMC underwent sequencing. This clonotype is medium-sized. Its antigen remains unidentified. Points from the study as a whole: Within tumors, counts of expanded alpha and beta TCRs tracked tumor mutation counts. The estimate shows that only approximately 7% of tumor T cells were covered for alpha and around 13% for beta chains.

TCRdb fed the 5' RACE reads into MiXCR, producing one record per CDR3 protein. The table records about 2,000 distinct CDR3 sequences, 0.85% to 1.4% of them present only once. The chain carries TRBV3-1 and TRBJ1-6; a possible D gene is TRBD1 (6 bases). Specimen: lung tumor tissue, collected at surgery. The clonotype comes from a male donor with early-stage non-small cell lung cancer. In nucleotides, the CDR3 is TGTGCCAGCAGCCATAGGACAGACGCTTCACCCCTCCACTTT. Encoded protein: CASSHRTDASPLHF. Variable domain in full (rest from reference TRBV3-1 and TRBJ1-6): DTAVSQTPKYLVTQMGNDKSIKCEQNLGHDTMYWYKQDSKKFLKIMFSYNNKELIINETVPNRFSPKSPDKAHLNLHINSLELGDSAVYFCASSHRTDASPLHFGNGTRLTVT.